Each of the 27 T cell receptor beta chains below was sequenced from the same sample in a study of T-cell reconstitution after alpha-beta-depleted transplantation in children. These receptors' antigens are unknown. TCRbeta library preparation incorporated unique molecular identifiers. TCRdb redid the calling of the PCR reads with MiXCR, one entry per CDR3 protein. The data show about 32,000 distinct CDR3 sequences, more than 6% seen once. Whole-study results and caveats: Reportedly, alpha-beta T cells present about two months post-transplant originated from several hundred expanded clones of graft origin.

The sequences come from peripheral blood, collected 60 days after TCRalphabeta/CD19-depleted stem cell transplant. All receptors come from a child younger than two who had a stem cell transplant for acute myeloid leukemia, so the T cells may come from the graft donor.

This clonotype was detected ten times or more. The genes are TRBV20-1 and TRBJ2-1, with 7 bases matching TRBD2. The J segment lost 9 bases and the V segment lost 0 bases, leaving 8 bases of the junction unmatched. This CDR3 spans 14 amino acids. In germline, CDR1 is DFQATT, CDR2 SNEGSKA (reference sequence). The CDR3 DNA sequence: TGCAGTGCTAGAGATGAGATAGCGGGTGGTGAGCAGTTCTTC. Its translation is CSARDEIAGGEQFF.

In this sample, this clonotype turned up many times. V and J are TRBV27 and TRBJ1-5; D gene ambiguous. Germline V gene sequence: CDR1 MNHEY, CDR2 SMNVEV (reference sequence). The CDR3 sequence is 12 residues long. With 8 bases removed from V and 2 bases from J, the gap between germline ends came to 7 bases. CDR3 protein: CASGVGNQPQHF. CDR3 coding DNA: TGTGCCAGCGGGGTGGGCAATCAGCCCCAGCATTTT.

The genes are TRBV6-1 and TRBJ2-1; 7 bases are shared with TRBD2. This CDR3 is built from 15 residues. Germline-derived CDR1 and CDR2 are MNHNS and SASEGT. V was pared by 5 bases and J by 7 bases, with 11 bases of the junction left unmatched. This CDR3 reads CASSPLGLGGNEQFF. In nucleotides, the CDR3 is TGTGCCAGCAGTCCCCTCGGACTAGGAGGGAATGAGCAGTTCTTC.

This chain links TRBV18 with TRBJ2-1; D may be TRBD2 (6 bases). The V gene lost 6 bases and the J gene lost 15 bases, with 18 bases spanning the gap. This CDR3 has 12 residues. Germline lookup yields CDR1 KGHSH and CDR2 LQKENI. CDR3 in DNA: TGTGCCAGCTCGCGCGGGACCCCGACCACGTTCTTC. It encodes CASSRGTPTTFF.

This clonotype was seen at least ten times. The rearrangement links TRBV7-2 to TRBJ2-7; a weak D match, TRBD2 (5 bases). The CDR3 covers 15 residues. Germline lookup yields CDR1 SGHTA and CDR2 FQGNSA. V lost 3 bases and J lost 0, with 12 bases in between. The CDR3: CASSFKGGGSYEQYF. The DNA of the CDR3 is TGTGCCAGCAGCTTCAAGGGCGGAGGCTCCTACGAGCAGTACTTC.

This clonotype was picked up many times. The rearrangement uses TRBV29-1 and TRBJ1-2; D may be TRBD1 (5 bases). The V and J ends lost 6 bases and 4 bases respectively, with 15 bases between them. Germline V CDR1 and CDR2: SQVTM, ANQGSEA. CDR3 size: 13 residues. CDR3 bases: TGCAGCGTGGGGGACGGATTTTCCTATGGCTACACCTTC. Translated: CSVGDGFSYGYTF.

There are many counts of this clonotype. The rearrangement links TRBV4-3 to TRBJ2-3; TRBD1 aligns across 7 bases. V dropped 4 bases and J dropped 5; count of bases not matched to a gene: 3. The germline V gene has CDR1 LGHNA and CDR2 YSLEER. The length of the CDR3 is 13 residues. CDR3 sequence (DNA): TGCGCCAGCAGCCCGCAGGGGGAAGATACGCAGTATTTT. This codes for CASSPQGEDTQYF.

This clonotype rates as medium-sized. The rearrangement links TRBV19 to TRBJ1-1; D gene unclear. In germline, CDR1 is LNHDA, CDR2 SQIVND (reference sequence). The CDR3 runs to 14 residues. V was cut by 5 bases and J by 0 bases, with 10 bases left in between. CDR3 residues: CASSSAPLNTEAFF. The CDR3 nucleotides are TGTGCCAGTAGTTCAGCTCCATTGAACACTGAAGCTTTCTTT. The full variable domain, rest sourced from reference TRBV19 and TRBJ1-1, is DGGITQSPKYLFRKEGQNVTLSCEQNLNHDAMYWYRQDPGQGLRLIYYSQIVNDFQKGDIAEGYSVSREKKESFPLTVTSAQKNPTAFYLCASSSAPLNTEAFFGQGTRLTVV.

The CDR3, as DNA: TGTGCCAGCAGCTTAAGGCCCTCCGGGACAGGGCGGTGGGATACGCAGTATTTT. Amino acid sequence: CASSLRPSGTGRWDTQYF. The V and J genes are TRBV11-2 and TRBJ2-3, with 9 bases identical to TRBD1. Losses at the gene ends were 2 bases for V and 6 bases for J; bases not matched to a gene: 15. This CDR3 contains 18 residues. CDR1 is SGHAT and CDR2 is FQNNGV in the germline V gene.

This clonotype has at least ten counts. This chain connects TRBV6-5 to TRBJ2-1; 9 positions match TRBD2. CDR1 is MNHEY and CDR2 is SVGAGI in the germline V gene. With V trimmed by 8 bases and J by 3 bases, 8 bases remained unmatched. The CDR3 is 15 amino acids. The CDR3 DNA reads TGTGCCAGCTGTAGCGGGAGCTTTGTCTACAATGAGCAGTTCTTC. This gives the protein CASCSGSFVYNEQFF.

This clonotype showed up many times. At one of its ends the junction is not consistent with the germline gene, which may arise from a read error. This sequence joins TRBV4-2 and TRBJ2-7; no firm D call. CDR3 length: 12 residues. Germline V gene lookup returns CDR1 LGHNA and CDR2 YNFKEQ. In nucleotides, the CDR3 is TGTGCCAGCAGTCAAGGCGGCTACGAGCAGTACTTC. Amino acids: CASSQGGYEQYF.

This clonotype has a count of ten or more. This chain connects TRBV5-1 to TRBJ2-1; possibly TRBD1 or TRBD2 for D (6 bases each). This CDR3 has 11 amino acids. The germline CDR1 and CDR2 sequences are SGHRS and YFSETQ. V shed 4 bases and J shed 15 bases, with 14 bases lying between them. CDR3 residues: CASSPGEERFF. CDR3 coding DNA: TGCGCCAGCAGCCCAGGGGAGGAGAGGTTCTTC.

The rearrangement links TRBV29-1 to TRBJ2-2; D unresolved. The V end lost 4 bases, the J end lost 5 bases, and 8 bases lay between the germline ends. Germline V gene data show CDR1 as SQVTM and CDR2 as ANQGSEA. The CDR3 contains 12 residues. CDR3 residues: CSVAGYTGELFF. The CDR3 DNA reads as TGCAGCGTTGCCGGTTATACCGGGGAGCTGTTTTTT.

Ten or more counts support this clonotype. The chain is built from TRBV3-1 and TRBJ2-3, with 8 nucleotides matching TRBD2. The germline V gene has CDR1 LGHDT and CDR2 YNNKEL (reference sequence). The CDR3 length is 16 residues. V shed 4 bases and J 4 bases; nucleotides not matched to a gene: 10. This CDR3 is CASSPGGGGPADTQYF. CDR3 nucleotide sequence: TGTGCCAGCAGCCCCGGTGGCGGGGGGCCCGCAGATACGCAGTATTTT.

This clonotype showed up many times. This rearrangement joins TRBV29-1 to TRBJ2-5; 10 bases are shared with TRBD1. V lost 7 bases and J lost 5; bases outside the gene matches: 7. Germline lookup yields CDR1 SQVTM and CDR2 ANQGSEA. The CDR3 covers 13 residues. CDR3 in amino acids: CSARDRGRETQYF. CDR3 sequence (DNA): TGCAGCGCCAGGGACAGGGGACGCGAGACCCAGTACTTC.

This clonotype has at least ten counts. The rearrangement uses TRBV6-5 and TRBJ2-1; D could derive from TRBD1 or TRBD2 (5 bases each). The germline V and J ends were trimmed by 4 bases and 8 bases, with 15 bases remaining between them. CDR1 MNHEY and CDR2 SVGAGI come from the germline V gene. The CDR3 consists of 14 residues. CDR3 region: CASSFRVVGDEQFF. CDR3 in DNA: TGTGCCAGCAGTTTCCGGGTCGTGGGGGATGAGCAGTTCTTC.

The chain joins TRBV4-2 to TRBJ2-1; D is unresolved. Germline V lookup: CDR1 LGHNA, CDR2 YNFKEQ. The CDR3 length is 15 residues. V lost 3 bases and J 0 bases, leaving 9 bases between the germline ends. The CDR3 DNA reads TGTGCCAGCAGCCAGGACCAGAGCTCCTACAATGAGCAGTTCTTC. This encodes CASSQDQSSYNEQFF.

Ten or more counts support this clonotype. The chain is built from TRBV5-6 and TRBJ1-5; 8 nucleotides match TRBD1. From germline, CDR1 is SGHDT and CDR2 YYEEEE. The CDR3 is 15 amino acids. Trimming removed 4 bases from V and 3 bases from J; junction bases left unmatched: 6. This CDR3 is CASSIGTGFNQPQHF. The DNA for the CDR3 is TGTGCCAGCAGCATTGGGACAGGTTTCAATCAGCCCCAGCATTTT. The variable domain in full, completed from reference TRBV5-6 and TRBJ1-5, reads DAGVTQSPTHLIKTRGQQVTLRCSPKSGHDTVSWYQQALGQGPQFIFQYYEEEERQRGNFPDRFSGHQFPNYSSELNVNALLLGDSALYLCASSIGTGFNQPQHFGDGTRLSIL.

This clonotype was counted at least ten times. The chain combines TRBV27 with TRBJ1-2; the match to TRBD1 covers 9 bases. Germline V gene lookup returns CDR1 MNHEY and CDR2 SMNVEV (reference sequence). The trim removed 5 bases at V and 4 bases at J, leaving 5 bases unmatched. The CDR3 runs to 14 residues. CDR3 protein: CASSPGQGLYGYTF. CDR3 in DNA: TGTGCCAGCAGTCCTGGACAGGGGCTCTATGGCTACACCTTC.

There are many counts of this clonotype. The rearrangement joins TRBV10-3 to TRBJ1-2; the D gene is possibly TRBD1 (5 bases). The CDR3 length is 16 residues. CDR1 is ENHRY and CDR2 is SYGVKD in the germline V gene. V dropped 6 bases and J dropped 4 bases, with 21 bases sitting between them. CDR3 protein: CAISPFGGRMGYGYTF. In DNA, the CDR3 is TGTGCCATCAGCCCCTTCGGGGGAAGGATGGGCTATGGCTACACCTTC.

This clonotype was counted at least ten times. The chain recombines TRBV20-1 with TRBJ1-2; no clear D. The germline V gene encodes CDR1 DFQATT and CDR2 SNEGSKA (reference sequence). Trimming removed 4 bases from V and 3 bases from J, with 9 bases in between. The CDR3 is made up of 12 amino acids. This chain's CDR3 is CSATGSHYGYTF. CDR3 coding DNA: TGCAGTGCTACCGGGTCGCACTATGGCTACACCTTC.

This clonotype was observed many times. This chain uses TRBV4-3 with TRBJ2-7; no reliable D call. Deletions cut 1 base from V and 2 bases from J, with 9 bases between. The CDR3 contains 14 residues. CDR1 is LGHNA and CDR2 is YSLEER in the germline V gene. CDR3 nucleotide sequence: TGCGCCAGCAGCCAAGGCCCATGGGCCTACGAGCAGTACTTC. Protein product: CASSQGPWAYEQYF.

This clonotype has at least ten counts. The chain recombines TRBV25-1 with TRBJ2-5; possible D gene TRBD1, 6 bases. Deletions cut 4 bases from V and 5 bases from J, with 23 bases between. This CDR3 region has 17 residues. The germline V gene has CDR1 MGHDK and CDR2 SYGVNS. The CDR3 is CASSAPQGIGESETQYF. CDR3 nucleotide sequence: TGTGCCAGCAGTGCCCCCCAGGGGATTGGAGAGTCGGAGACCCAGTACTTC.

This clonotype was observed at least ten times. The gene calls are TRBV4-2 and TRBJ1-6, with TRBD1 matching over 8 bases. After removal of 2 bases from V and 11 bases from J, the junction contained 5 bases not matched to a gene. The germline V gene has CDR1 LGHNA and CDR2 YNFKEQ. The CDR3 spans 14 residues. The CDR3 nucleotides are TGTGCCAGCAGCCAAAGACAGGGGAGGACACCCCTCCACTTT. Translation: CASSQRQGRTPLHF.

The sample holds a few counts of this clonotype. This rearrangement joins TRBV7-8 to TRBJ1-1; TRBD1 matches 11 bases. This CDR3 contains 17 residues. Per the germline V gene, CDR1 is SGHVS and CDR2 is FQNEAQ. The ends lost 4 bases at V and 0 bases at J; junction bases unmatched: 7. CDR3 sequence (DNA): TGTGCCAGCAGCTCCTTTGGGGACAGGGGGGTGAACACTGAAGCTTTCTTT. Translation gives CASSSFGDRGVNTEAFF.

This clonotype has at least ten counts. J is TRBJ2-3 and V is TRBV12-3 or TRBV12-4; tentatively, D is TRBD1 or TRBD2 (5 bases each). V lost 3 bases to trimming and J lost 7 bases, with 14 bases between them. The CDR3 runs 14 residues. The CDR3 sequence: CASSFSGAQNTQYF. CDR3 in DNA: TGTGCCAGCAGTTTCTCCGGGGCCCAGAATACGCAGTATTTT.

This rearrangement joins TRBV19 to TRBJ1-4, with D maybe TRBD1 (5 bases). The CDR3 is 14 amino acids. V was pared by 3 bases and J by 3 bases, with 8 bases between. CDR1 and CDR2 from the germline V gene are LNHDA and SQIVND (reference sequence). For the CDR3, the DNA is TGTGCCAGTAGTATCCGGGGACCTAATGAAAAACTGTTTTTT. Translation: CASSIRGPNEKLFF.